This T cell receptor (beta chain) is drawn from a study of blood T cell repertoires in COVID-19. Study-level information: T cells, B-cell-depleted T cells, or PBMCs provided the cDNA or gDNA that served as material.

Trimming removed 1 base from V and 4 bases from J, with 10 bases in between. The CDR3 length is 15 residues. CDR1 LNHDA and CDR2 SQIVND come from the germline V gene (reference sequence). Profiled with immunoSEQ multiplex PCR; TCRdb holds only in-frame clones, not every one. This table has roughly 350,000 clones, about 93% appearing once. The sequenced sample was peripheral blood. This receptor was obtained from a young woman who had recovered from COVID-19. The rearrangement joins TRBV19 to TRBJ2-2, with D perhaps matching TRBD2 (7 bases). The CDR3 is CASSIVGGGTGELFF. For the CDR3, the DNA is TGTGCCAGTAGTATAGTAGGGGGGGGCACCGGGGAGCTGTTTTTT.